The present T cell receptor beta chain was sequenced within a study of blood T cell repertoires in COVID-19. At the level of the study: COVID-19 samples, acute and convalescent, were from the United States, Italy and Spain.

Authors' analysis steps: The authors estimated nucleated cell counts from reference gene primer amplification. Method: immunoSEQ multiplex PCR; TCRdb's copy keeps in-frame clones and lacks some. That table furnishes V, J and clone size, whereas the DNA furnished D and trimming. The sample has about 270,000 clones; around 90% are singletons. Trimming removed 2 bases at V and 5 bases at J, with 9 bases between. This CDR3 is built from 13 residues. Germline CDR1 and CDR2: SQVTM and ANQGSEA. The sequence was obtained from a man between 50 and 59 years old with acute or convalescent COVID-19. The rearrangement links TRBV29-1 to TRBJ1-4; weak D call: TRBD1 (5 bases). Specimen: peripheral blood. The CDR3 bases are TGCAGCGTTGAAAGGGGAGGCAATGAAAAACTGTTTTTT. This translates into CSVERGGNEKLFF.